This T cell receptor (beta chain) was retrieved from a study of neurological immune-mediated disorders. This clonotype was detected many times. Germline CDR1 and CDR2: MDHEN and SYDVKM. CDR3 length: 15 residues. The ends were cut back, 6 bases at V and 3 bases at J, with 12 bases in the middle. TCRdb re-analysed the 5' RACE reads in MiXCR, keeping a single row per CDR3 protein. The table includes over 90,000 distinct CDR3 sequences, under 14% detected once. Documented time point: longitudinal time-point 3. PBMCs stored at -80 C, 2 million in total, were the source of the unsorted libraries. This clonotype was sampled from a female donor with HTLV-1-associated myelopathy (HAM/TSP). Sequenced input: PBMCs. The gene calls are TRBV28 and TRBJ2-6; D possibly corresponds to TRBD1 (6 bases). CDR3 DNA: TGTGCCAGCAGAAGCAACAGGGATGGGGCCAACGTCCTGACTTTC. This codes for CASRSNRDGANVLTF.